A selection of T cell receptor beta chains follows, all from one sample in a study of T cells after posttransplantation cyclophosphamide. Data came from immunoSEQ multiplex PCR; TCRdb stores just in-frame clones and leaves some out. Counted here are tens of thousands of clones, 78% occurring once; the ten biggest clones make up roughly 8.7%. The material was CD4+ T cells sorted from blood, obtained approximately 2,000 days after a stem cell transplant with posttransplant cyclophosphamide. The receptors here all came from a female patient in her 40s who received an allogeneic stem cell transplant from a related donor, was CMV-positive, and had no GVHD. A subset of T cells may come from the graft donor. The CDR3 runs from the conserved cysteine through the conserved F or W. D genes are given only for firm matches. Clone size appears in some rows only: once, few, many, or a class for an expanded clone.

j_call clone_size d_call v_call cdr3_aa cdr3_nt
TRBJ1-4 NA NA TRBV2 CASSEWQGTNEKLFF TGTGCCAGCAGTGAATGGCAGGGGACTAATGAAAAACTGTTTTTT
TRBJ2-5 once TRBD1 TRBV7-9 CASSPLQGKETQYF TGTGCCAGCAGCCCCCTACAGGGGAAAGAGACCCAGTACTTC
TRBJ1-2 NA TRBD1 TRBV18 CASSPPFGQGAHGYTF TGTGCCAGCTCACCACCTTTCGGGCAGGGGGCGCATGGCTACACCTTC
TRBJ2-3 NA NA TRBV9 CASSVEMGLSTDTQYF TGTGCCAGCAGCGTAGAAATGGGACTCAGCACAGATACGCAGTATTTT
TRBJ2-5 NA TRBD1 TRBV19 CASTMGGQGRETQYF TGTGCCAGTACCATGGGCGGACAGGGTCGAGAGACCCAGTACTTC
TRBJ1-1 NA NA TRBV28 CASTGQSHTEAFF TGTGCCAGCACCGGACAGAGTCACACTGAAGCTTTCTTT
TRBJ2-5 NA NA TRBV6-1 CASSGRGAGQETQYF TGTGCCAGCAGTGGCAGGGGGGCCGGCCAAGAGACCCAGTACTTC
TRBJ2-7 NA NA TRBV7-9 CASSLAAGRIDEQYF TGTGCCAGCAGCTTAGCGGCAGGGCGAATTGACGAGCAGTACTTC
TRBJ2-1 NA TRBD1 TRBV6-5 CASSPTGTGGNEQFF TGTGCCAGCAGTCCCACCGGGACAGGGGGCAATGAGCAGTTCTTC
TRBJ1-2 NA NA TRBV7-8 CASSLLSVGGYTF TGTGCCAGCAGCCTTCTATCCGTGGGCGGCTACACCTTC
TRBJ1-5 NA NA TRBV7-8 CASSLARLGRNSNQPQHF TGTGCCAGCAGCTTAGCGCGTTTGGGGAGAAATAGCAATCAGCCCCAGCATTTT
TRBJ1-1 few TRBD1 TRBV20-1 CSAWTGLEAFF TGCAGTGCTTGGACAGGCCTTGAAGCTTTCTTT
TRBJ1-5 few NA TRBV5-5 CASSPRQGAGNQPQHF TGTGCCAGCAGCCCGCGGCAGGGTGCCGGCAATCAGCCCCAGCATTTT
TRBJ2-6 NA NA TRBV5-4 CASSRNLLQGLNSGANVLTF TGTGCCAGCAGCCGAAATCTTTTGCAGGGCCTCAACTCTGGGGCCAACGTCCTGACTTTC
TRBJ2-5 NA NA TRBV5-1 CASSTVGGAQETQYF TGCGCCAGCAGCACCGTCGGAGGGGCCCAAGAGACCCAGTACTTC
TRBJ1-6 NA TRBD1 TRBV18 CASSPLDRGGSYNSPLHF TGTGCCAGCTCACCCTTGGACAGGGGAGGCTCCTATAATTCACCCCTCCACTTT
TRBJ2-5 NA TRBD1 TRBV15 CATSGTGVETQYF TGTGCCACCTCCGGGACAGGGGTAGAGACCCAGTACTTC
TRBJ2-7 once TRBD1 TRBV27 CASSRDRTLGEQYF TGTGCCAGCAGCCGGGACAGGACCCTTGGAGAGCAGTACTTC
TRBJ1-6 few TRBD1 TRBV2 CASRPRQGNSPLHF TGTGCCAGCAGACCGAGACAGGGAAATTCACCCCTCCACTTT
TRBJ1-4 NA TRBD1 TRBV2 CASSLDRGARELFF TGTGCCAGCAGTCTGGACAGGGGCGCGAGGGAACTGTTTTTT
TRBJ2-7 NA NA TRBV5-5 CASSSRHSYEQYF TGTGCCAGCAGTTCGAGACATTCCTACGAGCAGTACTTC
TRBJ1-2 NA TRBD1 TRBV6-5 CASSVSGQGNYGYTF TGTGCCAGCAGTGTAAGCGGACAGGGCAACTATGGCTACACCTTC
TRBJ1-4 NA TRBD1 TRBV7-7 CASSPTGGLDEKLFF TGTGCTAGCAGCCCGACAGGGGGCCTAGATGAAAAACTGTTTTTT
TRBJ2-7 NA NA TRBV6-5 CASSYSGTGKSYEQYF TGTGCCAGCAGTTACTCCGGGACTGGGAAATCCTACGAGCAGTACTTC
TRBJ1-2 NA NA TRBV29-1 CSVAQDSPYGYTF TGCAGCGTTGCTCAGGACTCCCCTTATGGCTACACCTTC
TRBJ1-5 NA NA TRBV5-6 CASSLRGFEHQPQHF TGTGCCAGCAGCTTGCGCGGATTCGAACATCAGCCCCAGCATTTT
TRBJ2-3 NA NA TRBV27 CASSGTARPSTDTQYF TGTGCCAGCAGTGGGACTGCTAGACCTAGCACAGATACGCAGTATTTT
TRBJ1-2 NA NA TRBV7-2 CASSPHEGENYGYTF TGTGCCAGCAGCCCGCATGAGGGGGAAAACTATGGCTACACCTTC
TRBJ1-1 NA NA TRBV2 CASSELAAGNTEAFF TGTGCCAGCAGTGAATTAGCGGCAGGGAACACTGAAGCTTTCTTT
TRBJ2-7 NA TRBD1 TRBV18 CASSSDRGLSYEQYF TGTGCCAGCTCATCGGACAGGGGGCTATCCTACGAGCAGTACTTC
TRBJ2-1 NA NA TRBV11-2 CASSFKGGNEQFF TGTGCCAGCAGCTTTAAAGGGGGAAATGAGCAGTTCTTC
TRBJ1-2 NA TRBD1 TRBV2 CASRGDRDLANYGYTF TGTGCCAGCAGAGGGGACAGGGACCTAGCTAACTATGGCTACACCTTC
TRBJ2-3 once TRBD1 TRBV29-1 CSAGQVTDTQYF TGCAGCGCTGGACAGGTTACAGATACGCAGTATTTT
TRBJ1-3 NA NA TRBV15 CATSSRVFSGNTIYF TGTGCCACCAGCAGCCGGGTCTTCTCTGGAAACACCATATATTTT
TRBJ1-2 NA TRBD1 TRBV6-5 CASSSGGPNYGYTF TGTGCCAGCAGTTCAGGGGGCCCTAACTATGGCTACACCTTC
TRBJ1-6 few TRBD1 TRBV19 CASRPTGGASPLHF TGTGCCAGCCGCCCGACAGGGGGTGCTTCACCCCTCCACTTT
TRBJ2-5 few NA TRBV6-1 CASSAGGWETQYF TGTGCCAGCAGTGCAGGAGGGTGGGAGACCCAGTACTTC
TRBJ2-7 NA NA TRBV5-6 CASSKDLRDPDEQYF TGTGCCAGCAGCAAGGACCTACGGGATCCAGACGAGCAGTACTTC
TRBJ1-1 NA NA TRBV19 CASSITSSNTEAFF TGTGCCAGTAGTATAACCAGTTCGAACACTGAAGCTTTCTTT
TRBJ1-1 NA TRBD1 TRBV5-6 CASSGGQGTEAFF TGTGCCAGCAGCGGGGGACAGGGCACTGAAGCTTTCTTT
TRBJ1-2 NA NA TRBV6-1 CASSAGNYGYTF TGTGCCAGCAGTGCAGGGAACTATGGCTACACCTTC
TRBJ1-2 NA NA TRBV2 CASSEALRGGSGYTF TGTGCCAGCAGTGAAGCGCTTAGGGGGGGCTCTGGCTACACCTTC
TRBJ1-6 NA TRBD1 TRBV19 CATSPDRVSGSPLHF TGTGCCACCAGCCCCGACAGGGTCAGCGGTTCACCCCTCCACTTT
TRBJ2-3 NA TRBD1 TRBV7-6 CASSLGTGGSTDTQYF TGTGCCAGCAGCTTAGGCACAGGGGGAAGCACAGATACGCAGTATTTT
TRBJ2-1 NA NA TRBV7-8 CASGRWGVGVYNEQFF TGTGCCAGCGGACGGTGGGGGGTGGGGGTCTACAATGAGCAGTTCTTC
TRBJ1-1 few NA TRBV29-1 CSVMNTEAFF TGCAGCGTCATGAACACTGAAGCTTTCTTT
TRBJ2-6 NA TRBD1 TRBV9 CASSAQMNRGLTGANVLTF TGTGCCAGCAGCGCACAAATGAACAGGGGATTAACAGGGGCCAACGTCCTGACTTTC
TRBJ2-5 few TRBD1 TRBV11-1 CASSSDPGQQETQYF TGTGCCAGCAGCTCGGATCCGGGACAGCAAGAGACCCAGTACTTC
TRBJ1-3 NA NA TRBV28 CASSLGGSGNTIYF TGTGCCAGCAGTTTGGGGGGGAGTGGAAACACCATATATTTT
TRBJ1-5 few TRBD1 TRBV6-1 CASLKQGAGQPQHF TGTGCCAGCCTCAAACAGGGGGCAGGTCAGCCCCAGCATTTT
TRBJ2-2 NA TRBD2 TRBV5-4 CASSLGTGGGTGELFF TGTGCCAGCAGCTTGGGTACGGGAGGGGGCACCGGGGAGCTGTTTTTT
TRBJ2-7 NA TRBD2 TRBV28 CASRRGGGGTAYEQYF TGTGCCAGCAGGCGCGGTGGCGGGGGGACGGCCTACGAGCAGTACTTC
TRBJ1-1 NA NA TRBV9 CASSVGGLGRNTEAFF TGTGCCAGCAGCGTAGGGGGCTTGGGAAGGAACACTGAAGCTTTCTTT
TRBJ1-1 NA TRBD1 TRBV5-1 CATSTGFMNTEAFF TGCGCCACCTCGACAGGGTTCATGAACACTGAAGCTTTCTTT
TRBJ1-1 NA NA TRBV6-1 CASSELLAGSTEAFF TGTGCCAGCAGTGAACTCCTCGCGGGAAGCACTGAAGCTTTCTTT
TRBJ1-3 NA TRBD1 TRBV11-2 CASSLDPTGTFSGNTIYF TGTGCCAGCAGCTTAGACCCGACAGGGACCTTCTCTGGAAACACCATATATTTT
TRBJ1-2 NA TRBD1 TRBV6-5 CASTPDRVGDYGYTF TGTGCCAGCACCCCGGACAGGGTTGGGGACTATGGCTACACCTTC
TRBJ2-5 few TRBD2 TRBV19 CASRRYAGGGAETQYF TGTGCCAGTAGACGGTACGCGGGGGGAGGTGCAGAGACCCAGTACTTC
TRBJ1-1 NA NA TRBV7-8 CASSLDRPTGLLRTEAFF TGTGCCAGCAGCTTAGACCGGCCTACAGGGCTCCTAAGGACTGAAGCTTTCTTT